This TCR beta chain originates from a study of T cells in Graves' hyperthyroidism and ophthalmopathy. Study-wide points: In blood, most of the thyroid clonotypes expanded above 0.001 were also present.

The TCR beta CDR3 regions underwent amplification using RNA transcripts as the source. The HTBI set primed first-round TCR CDR3 RT-PCR. TCRdb independently ran MiXCR on the multiplex PCR reads; one entry per CDR3 protein. The table includes 280,000 or so distinct CDR3 sequences, about 25% detected once. This clonotype was seen repeatedly, ten times or more. As yet, its antigen is unknown. The germline gives CDR1 MGHRA, CDR2 YSYEKL. This CDR3 has 17 residues. Trimming took off 4 bases at V and 2 bases at J, with 20 bases between the two ends. Clinical symptoms, serum thyroxine, TRAb, thyroid ultrasound and orbital computed tomography informed diagnoses.

Sequencing used blood. The gene calls are TRBV4-1 and TRBJ1-1, with D uncertain. The clonotype originates from a middle-aged man with Graves' hyperthyroidism that later progressed to Graves' ophthalmopathy. In DNA, the CDR3 is TGCGCCAGCAGCCCTGGACCTCCACGGCGGGTCAACACTGAAGCTTTCTTT. Encoded protein: CASSPGPPRRVNTEAFF.